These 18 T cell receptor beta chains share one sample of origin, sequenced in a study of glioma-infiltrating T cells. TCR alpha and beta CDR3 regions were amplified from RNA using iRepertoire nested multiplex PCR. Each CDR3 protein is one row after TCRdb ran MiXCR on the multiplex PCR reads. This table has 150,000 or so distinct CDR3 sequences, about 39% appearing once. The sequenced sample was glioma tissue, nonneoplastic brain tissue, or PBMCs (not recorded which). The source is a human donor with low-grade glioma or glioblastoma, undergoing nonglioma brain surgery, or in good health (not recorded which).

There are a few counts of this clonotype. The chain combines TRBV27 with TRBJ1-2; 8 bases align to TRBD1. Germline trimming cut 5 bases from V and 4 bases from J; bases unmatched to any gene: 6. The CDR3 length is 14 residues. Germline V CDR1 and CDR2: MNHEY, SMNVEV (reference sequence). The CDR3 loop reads CASSLGQGIYGYTF. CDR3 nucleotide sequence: TGTGCCAGCAGTCTCGGACAGGGCATCTATGGCTACACCTTC.

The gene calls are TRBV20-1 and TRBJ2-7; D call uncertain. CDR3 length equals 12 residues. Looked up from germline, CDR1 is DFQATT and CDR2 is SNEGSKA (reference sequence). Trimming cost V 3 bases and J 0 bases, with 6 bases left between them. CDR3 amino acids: CSASPDSYEQYF. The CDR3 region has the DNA TGCAGTGCTAGTCCCGACTCCTACGAGCAGTACTTC.

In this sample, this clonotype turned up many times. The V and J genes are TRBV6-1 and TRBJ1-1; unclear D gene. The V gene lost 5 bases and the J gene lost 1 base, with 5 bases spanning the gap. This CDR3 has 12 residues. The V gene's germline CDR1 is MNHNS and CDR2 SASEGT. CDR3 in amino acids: CASSRWNTEAFF. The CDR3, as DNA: TGTGCCAGCAGTCGTTGGAACACTGAAGCTTTCTTT.

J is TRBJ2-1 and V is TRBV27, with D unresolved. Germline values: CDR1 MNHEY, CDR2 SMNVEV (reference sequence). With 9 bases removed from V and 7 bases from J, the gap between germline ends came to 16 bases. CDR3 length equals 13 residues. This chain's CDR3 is CASGRKAWNEQFF. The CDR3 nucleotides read TGTGCCAGTGGGCGAAAGGCTTGGAATGAGCAGTTCTTC.

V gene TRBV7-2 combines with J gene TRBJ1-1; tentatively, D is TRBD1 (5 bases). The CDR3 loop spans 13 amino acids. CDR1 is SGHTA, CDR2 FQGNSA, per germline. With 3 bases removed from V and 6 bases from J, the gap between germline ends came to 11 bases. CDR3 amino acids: CASSFQGLSEAFF. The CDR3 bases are TGTGCCAGCAGCTTTCAGGGTCTTTCTGAAGCTTTCTTT.

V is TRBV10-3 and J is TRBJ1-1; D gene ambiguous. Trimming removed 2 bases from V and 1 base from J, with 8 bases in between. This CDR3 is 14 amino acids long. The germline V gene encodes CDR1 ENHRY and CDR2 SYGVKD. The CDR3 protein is CAISEIGWNTEAFF. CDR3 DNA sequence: TGTGCCATCAGTGAGATAGGCTGGAACACTGAAGCTTTCTTT.

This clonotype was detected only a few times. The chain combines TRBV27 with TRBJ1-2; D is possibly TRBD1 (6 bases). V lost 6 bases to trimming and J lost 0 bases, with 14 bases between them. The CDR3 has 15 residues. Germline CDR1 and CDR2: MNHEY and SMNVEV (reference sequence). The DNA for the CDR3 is TGTGCCAGCAGGCCGCACTACAGGGCTAACTATGGCTACACCTTC. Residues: CASRPHYRANYGYTF.

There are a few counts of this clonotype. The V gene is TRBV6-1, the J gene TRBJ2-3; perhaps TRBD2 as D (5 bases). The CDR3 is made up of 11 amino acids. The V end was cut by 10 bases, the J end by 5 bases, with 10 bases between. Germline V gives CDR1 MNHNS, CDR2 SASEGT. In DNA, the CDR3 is TGTGCCACCACCCGGGGAGATACGCAGTATTTT. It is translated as CATTRGDTQYF.

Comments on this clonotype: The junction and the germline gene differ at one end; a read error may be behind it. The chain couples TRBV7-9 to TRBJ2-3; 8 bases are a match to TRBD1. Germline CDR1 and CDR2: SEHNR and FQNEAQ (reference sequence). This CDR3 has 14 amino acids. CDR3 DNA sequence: TGTGCCAGCAGCCCGGGACAGGCCACAGATACGGAGTATTTT. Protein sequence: CASSPGQATDTEYF. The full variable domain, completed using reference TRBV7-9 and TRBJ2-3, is DTGVSQNPRHKITKRGQNVTFRCDPISEHNRLYWYRQTLGQGPEFLTYFQNEAQLEKSRLLSDRFSAERPKGSFSTLEIQRTEQGDSAMYLCASSPGQATDTEYFGPGTRLTVL.

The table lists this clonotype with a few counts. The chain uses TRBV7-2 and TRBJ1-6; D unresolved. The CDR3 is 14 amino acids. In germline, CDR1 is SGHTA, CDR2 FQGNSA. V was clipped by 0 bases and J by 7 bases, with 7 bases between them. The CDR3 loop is CASSLAGRNSPLHF. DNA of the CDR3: TGTGCCAGCAGCTTAGCTGGGCGGAATTCACCCCTCCACTTT.

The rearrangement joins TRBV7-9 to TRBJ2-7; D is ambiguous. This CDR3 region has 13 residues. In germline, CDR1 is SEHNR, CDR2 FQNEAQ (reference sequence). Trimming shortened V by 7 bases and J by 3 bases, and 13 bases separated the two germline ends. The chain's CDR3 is CASTPGSHYEQYF. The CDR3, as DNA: TGTGCCAGCACCCCTGGTAGTCACTACGAGCAGTACTTC.

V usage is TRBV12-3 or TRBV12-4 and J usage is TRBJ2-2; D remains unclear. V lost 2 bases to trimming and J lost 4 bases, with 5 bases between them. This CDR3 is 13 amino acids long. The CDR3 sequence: CASSLTFTGELFF. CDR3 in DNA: TGTGCCAGCAGTTTAACATTCACCGGGGAGCTGTTTTTT.

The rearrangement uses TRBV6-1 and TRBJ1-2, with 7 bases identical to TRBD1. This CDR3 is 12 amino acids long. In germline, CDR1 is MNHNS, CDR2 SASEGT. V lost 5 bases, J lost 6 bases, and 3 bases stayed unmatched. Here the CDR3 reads CASSLQGNGYTF. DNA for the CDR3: TGTGCCAGCAGTTTACAGGGGAATGGCTACACCTTC.

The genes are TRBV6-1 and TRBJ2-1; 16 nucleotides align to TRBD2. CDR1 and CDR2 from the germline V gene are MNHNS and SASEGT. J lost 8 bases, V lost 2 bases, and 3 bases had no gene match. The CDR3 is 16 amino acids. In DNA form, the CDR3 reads TGTGCCAGCAGTGAACCGGGACTAGCGGGGGGGCATGAGCAGTTCTTC. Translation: CASSEPGLAGGHEQFF.

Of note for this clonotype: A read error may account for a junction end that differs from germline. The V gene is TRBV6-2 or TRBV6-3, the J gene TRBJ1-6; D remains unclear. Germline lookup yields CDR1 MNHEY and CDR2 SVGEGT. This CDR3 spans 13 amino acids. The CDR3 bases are TGTGCCAGCGGTTACTCGAGAGTCTCACCCCTCCACTTT. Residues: CASGYSRVSPLHF.

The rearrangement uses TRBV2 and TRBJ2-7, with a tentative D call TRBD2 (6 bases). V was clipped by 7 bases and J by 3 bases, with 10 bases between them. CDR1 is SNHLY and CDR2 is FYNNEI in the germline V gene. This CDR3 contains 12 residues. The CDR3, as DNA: TGTGCCAGCACCCGGGGACTCTACGAGCAGTACTTC. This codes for CASTRGLYEQYF.

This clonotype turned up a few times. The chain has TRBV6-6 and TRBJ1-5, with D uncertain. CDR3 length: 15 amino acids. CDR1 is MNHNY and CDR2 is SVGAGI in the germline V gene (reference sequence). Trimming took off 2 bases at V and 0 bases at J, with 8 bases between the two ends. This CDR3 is CASSYRENSNQPQHF. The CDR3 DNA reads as TGTGCCAGCAGTTACAGAGAGAATAGCAATCAGCCCCAGCATTTT.

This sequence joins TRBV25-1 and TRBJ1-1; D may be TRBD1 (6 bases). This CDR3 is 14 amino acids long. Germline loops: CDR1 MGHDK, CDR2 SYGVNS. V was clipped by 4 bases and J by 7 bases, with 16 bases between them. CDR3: CASSAFTGYHEAFF. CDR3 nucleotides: TGTGCCAGCAGTGCATTTACAGGGTACCATGAAGCTTTCTTT. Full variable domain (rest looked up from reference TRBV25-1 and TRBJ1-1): EADIYQTPRYLVIGTGKKITLECSQTMGHDKMYWYQQDPGMELHLIHYSYGVNSTEKGDLSSESTVSRIRTEHFPLTLESARPSHTSQYLCASSAFTGYHEAFFGQGTRLTVV.